The 21 T cell receptor beta chains given below trace back to one sample, sequenced in a study of OX40 agonist ivuxolimab in advanced cancers. The protocol was immunoSEQ multiplex PCR, while the TCRdb copy is restricted to in-frame clones and leaves out a portion. Of roughly 100,000 clones listed, 92% were seen once; the top ten hold around 3.5%. This material consisted of CD4+ or CD8+ T cells sorted from blood, taken in a trial of the OX40 agonist ivuxolimab. The receptor source for this set is an adult with an advanced solid tumor such as melanoma, head and neck, liver or kidney cancer.

This clone is a singleton in its sample. This sequence joins TRBV27 and TRBJ2-1; 13 positions agree with TRBD2. The V gene's germline CDR1 is MNHEY and CDR2 SMNVEV (reference sequence). The J segment lost 6 bases and the V segment lost 4 bases, leaving 3 bases of the junction unmatched. This CDR3 spans 15 amino acids. CDR3 loop: CASSSGTSGTNEQFF. In DNA, the CDR3 is TGTGCCAGCAGTTCCGGGACTAGCGGGACCAATGAGCAGTTCTTC.

The J gene is TRBJ2-7, the V gene TRBV28; 11 nucleotides match TRBD2. Germline V gene sequence: CDR1 MDHEN, CDR2 SYDVKM. With 7 bases clipped from V and 3 bases from J, the junction kept 14 bases outside the gene matches. CDR3 length: 17 amino acids. As DNA, the CDR3 is TGTGCCAGCAAGGGGTATTCTAGCGGGGGGTCTATCTACGAGCAGTACTTC. Amino acids: CASKGYSSGGSIYEQYF. Looking up the rest from reference TRBV28 and TRBJ2-7 gives the full variable domain: DVKVTQSSRYLVKRTGEKVFLECVQDMDHENMFWYRQDPGLGLRLIYFSYDVKMKEKGDIPEGYSVSREKKERFSLILESASTNQTSMYLCASKGYSSGGSIYEQYFGPGTRLTVT.

The chain combines TRBV13 with TRBJ2-3; D uncertain. In germline, CDR1 is PRHDT, CDR2 FYEKMQ (reference sequence). V dropped 5 bases and J dropped 6 bases, with 12 bases sitting between them. The length of the CDR3 is 13 residues. The CDR3 spells CASSLHNRDTQYF. The CDR3 DNA sequence: TGTGCCAGCAGCCTCCACAATAGGGATACGCAGTATTTT.

The V call is TRBV6-1, the J call TRBJ2-3, with D unresolved. V lost 5 bases, J lost 2 bases, and 8 bases lay in between. The CDR3 runs to 13 residues. CDR1 is MNHNS and CDR2 is SASEGT in the germline V gene. CDR3: CASSPIVTDTQYF. The CDR3 coding sequence is TGTGCCAGCAGTCCCATAGTCACAGATACGCAGTATTTT.

This chain connects TRBV4-1 to TRBJ1-1, with D unclear. Trimming took 4 bases from V and 1 from J, leaving 13 bases between them. Looked up from germline, CDR1 is MGHRA and CDR2 is YSYEKL. This CDR3 has 15 residues. CDR3 nucleotide sequence: TGCGCCAGCAGCCTCCTCCACCCGGGGAACACTGAAGCTTTCTTT. Its translation: CASSLLHPGNTEAFF.

The J gene is TRBJ2-7, the V gene TRBV4-3; tentative D call: TRBD1 (6 bases). V was clipped by 1 base and J by 2 bases, with 12 bases between them. The germline gives CDR1 LGHNA, CDR2 YSLEER. The CDR3 loop spans 15 amino acids. The CDR3 sequence is CASSQVRTAAYEQYF. The CDR3, as DNA: TGCGCCAGCAGCCAAGTCAGGACAGCCGCCTACGAGCAGTACTTC.

The chain couples TRBV7-2 to TRBJ2-2; 9 bases line up with TRBD1. Looked up from germline, CDR1 is SGHTA and CDR2 is FQGNSA. V shed 5 bases and J 7 bases; nucleotides not matched to a gene: 5. This CDR3 is 14 amino acids long. DNA of the CDR3: TGTGCCAGCAGCCCCGGACAGGGGAGCGGGGAGCTGTTTTTT. It yields the protein CASSPGQGSGELFF.

The chain has TRBV7-6 and TRBJ1-2; 8 bases align to TRBD1. CDR1 and CDR2 from the germline V gene are SGHVS and FNYEAQ. Trimming at V came to 6 bases and at J to 5 bases, leaving 11 bases not matched to a gene. The CDR3 runs to 15 residues. The chain's CDR3 is CASSWTGRGKYGYTF. In DNA form, the CDR3 reads TGTGCCAGCAGTTGGACAGGGCGGGGTAAGTATGGCTACACCTTC.

V gene TRBV6-6 combines with J gene TRBJ2-5, with 12 bases aligning to TRBD1. The junction had 7 bases not matched to a gene; V was cut back by 6 bases and J by 2 bases. From germline, CDR1 is MNHNY and CDR2 SVGAGI (reference sequence). The CDR3 spans 16 residues. The CDR3 DNA reads TGTGCCAGCAGCCCGGGGGGACAGGGGGCTCAAGAGACCCAGTACTTC. Its protein product is CASSPGGQGAQETQYF.

This chain connects TRBV13 to TRBJ1-3; the D gene is possibly TRBD1 (6 bases). Germline CDR1 and CDR2: PRHDT and FYEKMQ (reference sequence). The V end lost 1 base, the J end lost 4 bases, and 8 bases lay between the germline ends. There are 14 residues in the CDR3. The CDR3 coding sequence is TGTGCCAGCAGCTTAGCAGGGGTCGGAAACACCATATATTTT. The encoded protein is CASSLAGVGNTIYF.

The CDR3 region has the DNA TGTGCCAGCAGTTACGGAGGCTCCTACAATGAGCAGTTCTTC. The encoded protein is CASSYGGSYNEQFF. V usage is TRBV6-5 and J usage is TRBJ2-1; D possibly corresponds to TRBD2 (5 bases). The CDR3 is made up of 14 amino acids. CDR1 MNHEY and CDR2 SVGAGI come from the germline V gene. V was trimmed by 2 bases and J by 0 bases, leaving 5 bases between them.

The CDR3 spells CASSEPGRQGGTEAFF. CDR3 sequence (DNA): TGTGCCAGCAGCGAACCGGGGAGACAGGGAGGAACTGAAGCTTTCTTT. This chain uses TRBV25-1 with TRBJ1-1, with TRBD1 identical over 7 bases. With 6 bases clipped from V and 5 bases from J, the junction kept 15 bases outside the gene matches. This CDR3 is built from 16 residues. The germline gives CDR1 MGHDK, CDR2 SYGVNS.

This clone was seen once. The genes are TRBV9 and TRBJ1-4, with 7 bases fitting TRBD1. There are 13 residues in the CDR3. V lost 4 bases to trimming and J lost 8 bases; unmatched junction nucleotides: 5. CDR1 and CDR2 (germline): SGDLS, YYNGEE. The CDR3, as DNA: TGTGCCAGCAGCTCGACAGGGCAGGAAAAACTGTTTTTT. Translation gives CASSSTGQEKLFF. Based on the CDR3 plus reference TRBV9 and TRBJ1-4, the full variable domain is DSGVTQTPKHLITATGQRVTLRCSPRSGDLSVYWYQQSLDQGLQFLIQYYNGEERAKGNILERFSAQQFPDLHSELNLSSLELGDSALYFCASSSTGQEKLFFGSGTQLSVL.

The rearrangement joins TRBV29-1 to TRBJ2-7, with 8 bases matching TRBD1. CDR1 SQVTM and CDR2 ANQGSEA come from the germline V gene. This CDR3 is 12 amino acids long. The V segment lost 4 bases and the J segment 7 bases; nucleotides outside the gene matches: 6. The CDR3 loop reads CSVAQGAGEQYF. The CDR3, as DNA: TGCAGCGTTGCTCAGGGGGCGGGGGAGCAGTACTTC.

The chain is built from TRBV6-1 and TRBJ1-2, with D possibly being TRBD1 (6 bases). CDR3 length equals 14 residues. V was cut by 5 bases and J by 4 bases, with 14 bases left in between. CDR1 and CDR2 from the germline V gene are MNHNS and SASEGT. This CDR3 is CASSTLDSGYGYTF. DNA for the CDR3: TGTGCCAGCAGTACTCTGGACAGCGGCTATGGCTACACCTTC.

This chain joins TRBV19 and TRBJ2-1; D unresolved. Trimming cost V 4 bases and J 8 bases, with 9 bases left between them. Germline CDR1 LNHDA, CDR2 SQIVND (reference sequence). There are 12 residues in the CDR3. CDR3 nucleotides: TGTGCCAGTAGTAAGCCTTATCATGAGCAGTTCTTC. Translating it yields CASSKPYHEQFF. Variable domain in full (rest from reference TRBV19 and TRBJ2-1): DGGITQSPKYLFRKEGQNVTLSCEQNLNHDAMYWYRQDPGQGLRLIYYSQIVNDFQKGDIAEGYSVSREKKESFPLTVTSAQKNPTAFYLCASSKPYHEQFFGPGTRLTVL.

This chain connects TRBV6-6 to TRBJ2-1; TRBD2 matches 8 bases. The CDR3 has 16 residues. The trim removed 0 bases at V and 6 bases at J, leaving 7 bases unmatched. Per the germline V gene, CDR1 is MNHNY and CDR2 is SVGAGI (reference sequence). The CDR3 DNA reads as TGTGCCAGCAGTTACTCGAGGCAGCGGGGGCTCAATGAGCAGTTCTTC. Protein: CASSYSRQRGLNEQFF.

Here the CDR3 reads CASSLGYRGGYEQYF. The CDR3 nucleotides are TGTGCCAGCAGCTTAGGCTACAGGGGCGGGTACGAGCAGTACTTC. The chain is built from TRBV7-9 and TRBJ2-5; the match to TRBD1 covers 7 bases. The J call may not be correct, given that the DNA end is closer to TRBJ2-7. Germline V CDR1 and CDR2: SEHNR, FQNEAQ (reference sequence). The CDR3 covers 15 residues.

The chain employs TRBV28 and TRBJ1-5, with D unclear. The CDR3 spans 14 residues. Germline CDR1 is MDHEN and CDR2 is SYDVKM. V was pared by 3 bases and J by 0 bases, with 6 bases between. Here the CDR3 reads CASSFTFSNQPQHF. CDR3 in DNA: TGTGCCAGCAGTTTTACCTTTAGCAATCAGCCCCAGCATTTT.

This sequence joins TRBV7-2 and TRBJ2-1, with 9 bases lining up with TRBD1. The CDR3 contains 13 residues. The V gene end was trimmed by 5 bases and the J gene end by 10 bases; junction bases not matched to a gene: 6. Germline CDR1 SGHTA, CDR2 FQGNSA. The CDR3 bases are TGTGCCAGCAGCATGGGACAGGGTGAGGAGCAGTTCTTC. Translation gives CASSMGQGEEQFF.

This chain connects TRBV27 to TRBJ1-2, with D hard to call. The CDR3 length is 13 residues. The germline V and J ends were trimmed by 3 bases and 8 bases, with 13 bases remaining between them. Germline loops: CDR1 MNHEY, CDR2 SMNVEV (reference sequence). This chain's CDR3 is CASSFNSINGYTF. Here the CDR3 DNA reads TGTGCCAGCAGTTTTAACAGTATAAACGGCTACACCTTC.